This TCR beta chain was retrieved from a study of patients and donors after allogeneic stem cell transplantation. MiXCR, applied by TCRdb to the RT-PCR reads, yields one record per CDR3 protein. The repertoire holds hundreds of thousands of distinct CDR3 sequences, with 16% as singletons. The trim removed 2 bases at V and 3 bases at J, leaving 7 bases unmatched. Germline V gene data show CDR1 as LGHNA and CDR2 as YNFKEQ. This CDR3 region has 16 residues. This clonotype appeared a few times. This rearrangement joins TRBV4-2 to TRBJ2-1; 7 bases agree with TRBD2. Sequences were obtained from blood, either unsorted or a sorted T cell fraction (not recorded which). The receptor comes from a human donor who was either an allogeneic HSCT recipient or a stem cell or donor lymphocyte infusion donor (not recorded which). It is not recorded whose cells these are; they may come from a transplant donor. The CDR3 loop is CASSQYSGTNYNEQFF. The CDR3, as DNA: TGTGCCAGCAGCCAATATTCAGGGACTAACTACAATGAGCAGTTCTTC.